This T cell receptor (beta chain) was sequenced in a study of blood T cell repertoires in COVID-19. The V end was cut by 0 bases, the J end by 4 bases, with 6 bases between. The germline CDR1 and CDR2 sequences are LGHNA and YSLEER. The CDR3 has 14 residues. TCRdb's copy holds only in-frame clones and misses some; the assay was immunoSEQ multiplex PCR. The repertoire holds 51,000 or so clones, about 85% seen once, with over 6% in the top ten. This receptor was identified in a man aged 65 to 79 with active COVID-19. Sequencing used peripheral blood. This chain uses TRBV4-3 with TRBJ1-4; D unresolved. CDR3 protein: CASSQEAVNEKLFF. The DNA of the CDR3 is TGCGCCAGCAGCCAAGAGGCAGTTAATGAAAAACTGTTTTTT.